This T cell receptor beta chain was captured in a study of cytomegalovirus exposure and HLA in healthy donors (dated by TCRdb to 2016 to 2017). Context from the whole study: An earlier analysis of some 600 of the donors reported 276 Gb of sequence data and 100 million to 120 million unique TCR beta sequences obtained from approximately 180 million T cells. Along with the 666-subject first cohort, a separate validation cohort of 120 different subjects was used. The T cell repertoires of around 670 subjects were profiled by immunosequencing and related to cytomegalovirus serostatus. About 5 DR-DQ haplotypes were handled as single units for association and clustering, since linkage in the cohort was strong. In a later genetic analysis, genome-wide SNP genotypes for about 55% of the 666 donors were used, and that subset was treated as a discovery cohort. Among some 410 genotyped donors of the cohort, an average of around 220,000 unique TCR beta nucleotide sequences was sequenced per donor, of which approximately 18% were non-productive. The study aimed to test whether signatures of past pathogen exposure could be identified by cataloging public T cell receptors. To predict cytomegalovirus infection status, the study combined high-throughput TCR immunosequencing, statistical association of individual TCRs with disease status, and machine learning. The number of typed donors differed by locus: about 620-630 for A, B, C, DRB1 and DQB1; approximately 530 for DQA1; some 590 for DPA1; and some 450 for DPB1. Every repertoire in the discovery cohort had been generated on one and the same sequencing platform. Rather than using new phenotypic data, the later analysis identified candidate immune exposures from TCR beta sequences and from how often those sequences occurred across donors. In an earlier analysis of roughly 540 of the donors, high-throughput TCR beta sequencing was used to judge whether each TCR beta V gene segment behaved as functional or pseudogenic. Donor age, sex, ethnicity and CMV serostatus were compiled alongside the repertoire data. HLA typing included class I and class II loci at four-digit resolution. Among the approximately 430 genotyped donors, around 81% belonged to the genetic ancestry cluster associated with self-reported Caucasian donors. An early release covering roughly 600 HLA-typed donors comprised around 300 gigabases of sequencing data and around 86 million unique TCR sequences. A later analysis re-analyzed previously published TCR beta repertoires from several hundred donors and added high-resolution HLA genotyping to study TCR occurrence patterns. Study-wide conclusions, independent of this receptor: In a later analysis, HLA-associated TCR beta chains showed more clonal expansion and lower generation probabilities than non-associated chains that were equally common. Across donors, most TCR sequences were observed very rarely, whereas some public TCRs were present in many individuals. In a later analysis, the rate of TCR association differed among HLA loci, with DRB1 alleles having the most associated TCRs and HLA-C alleles having the fewest. In vitro tests confirmed that three of the cytomegalovirus-associated TCR beta chains recognize cytomegalovirus antigens. Because the 87-base-pair reads could not distinguish some IMGT-functional V segments, including TRBV6-2 and TRBV6-3, those segments were excluded. Sequencing depth was assumed to be roughly uniform across donors in the presence/absence analyses, though that assumption may not hold. In a later analysis, about 16,000 TCR beta sequences were associated with specific HLA alleles at a false discovery rate of 0.05. When HLA alleles, especially DR and DQ, strongly co-occurred, attributing TCR associations to individual alleles was difficult. A total of 164 TCR beta chains were listed by the study as associated with cytomegalovirus. Several of the top co-occurrence clusters appeared to be linked to parvovirus B19, influenza, CMV and Epstein-Barr virus, according to a later analysis. A further reported finding was that TCR beta sequences accurately predicted the HLA-A and HLA-B alleles for most subjects in the first cohort. Correlated functional status among segregating V segments might be attributable to linkage disequilibrium, but an unknown experimental factor could not be ruled out. According to the authors, the approach could potentially be generalized to other disease states and immunological phenotypes. A later genetic analysis associated a missense DCLRE1C variant with V-gene and J-gene trimming of TCR beta chains, and an independent cohort replicated the association. In this cohort, only TCR beta chains were sequenced, and detectable features were limited by the absence of alpha or paired-chain data. A cluster of highly shared sequence variants was judged likely to be a technical artifact of the sequencing pipeline. Because HLA typing was missing for some donors at each locus, association tests included only the typed subset. Broadly in line with IMGT annotations, most TCR beta V segments showed up in productive rearrangements about 87% or about 30% of the time in an earlier analysis of a few hundred of the donors. CMV serostatus was the only immune exposure information available for the cohort. Compared with the 666-donor mean, donors in an Asian-associated ancestry cluster had fewer N-insertions in productive TCRs, according to a later genetic analysis. In a later analysis, most CMV-associated TCR beta chains were found to appear HLA-restricted, with HLA associations seemingly driven largely by CMV exposure. The classifier was reported to diagnose cytomegalovirus status with high specificity and sensitivity in both the original cohort and the validation cohort. The earlier analysis of 450 to 700 of the donors excluded over 15 rarely observed V segments, including chromosome 9 orphons, because counts were too low.

Libraries were constructed by the immunoSEQ multiplex PCR assay. The multiplex PCR relied on a mix of 60 forward primers for TCR Vbeta segments and 13 reverse primers for TCR Jbeta segments. The CDR3 region of rearranged TCR beta genes was amplified from genomic DNA with a multiplex PCR assay. The amplified TCR beta libraries were sequenced on the Illumina HiSeq System as 87-base-pair reads. The study's processing was this. Across the roughly 600 repertoires, a later analysis counted some 81 million unique TCR beta chains, 9 million to 14 million of which were shared by at least two donors. Raw reads were error-corrected and collapsed into unique sequences with a nearest-neighbor algorithm that merged closely related sequences to remove PCR and sequencing errors. Alignment of CDR3 sequences to IMGT reference sequences was used to assign V, D and J gene segments. For a sequence to be retained, at least a six-nucleotide match to both a V gene segment and a J gene segment was required. A rearrangement counted as productive if the CDR3 had no stop codons and remained in frame with V and J, and every other rearrangement counted as non-productive. Following IMGT convention, CDR3 was defined as the stretch from the second conserved V-encoded cysteine up to the conserved J-encoded phenylalanine. Sequences without an unambiguous match to a single V gene segment were excluded from the earlier analysis of a few hundred of the donors. In an earlier analysis of some 590 of the donors, V segments were called functional above 56.7% productive rearrangements and were called segregating when the between-donor standard deviation exceeded 5%. A statistical classification framework was built to diagnose cytomegalovirus status from the catalog of TCR beta chain sequences. In a later analysis, TCR nucleotide sequences were compared against IMGT/GENE-DB human TR gene sequences so that V and J genes could be assigned. In a later analysis, CDR3 sequences and most-parsimonious VDJ recombination scenarios were assigned using the TCRdist pipeline. A later analysis defined each TCR beta chain by its CDR3 amino acid sequence plus V-gene family, and excluded reads lacking a unique V-gene family. As a way to deal with suspected cross-contamination and a sequencing artifact, a later analysis dropped roughly 620 nucleotide sequences that were highly shared and had low generation probability. In a later analysis, a clonal expansion index for each public chain was calculated from normalized within-repertoire ranks of inferred template counts. In a later analysis, generation probabilities were computed using a VDJ recombination model fitted to out-of-frame rearrangements, and the results were checked against IGoR. A later analysis scored TCR-TCR, TCR-HLA and TCR-CMV co-occurrence with hypergeometric tests, applying a repertoire-size bias correction to TCR pairs. To estimate false discovery rates, a later analysis permuted the HLA or CMV assignments 20 times. In a later analysis, co-occurring TCRs were grouped using DBSCAN, and TCRdist sequence similarity was added for clustering within HLA-allele-positive subsets. Repertoires with fewer than 30,000 or more than 120,000 public chains, plus five repertoires with anomalous nucleotide sharing, were excluded from co-occurrence clustering. As stored in TCRdb, this immuneACCESS dataset retains in-frame rearrangements with V and J assigned. A fraction of the clones does not appear; measured against another copy, unresolved V genes explain less than half of the discrepancy, and the remainder lacks a known reason. That table gives V, J and clone size, and the DNA gave D and trimming. The sample profile shows about 150,000 clones; roughly 70% of them were found once. Of the sample, around 2.3% is held by the ten largest clones.

Cut back by 4 bases and 4 bases, the V and J ends lie 10 bases apart. CDR1 and CDR2 were assigned from the germline V gene (reference sequence) as LNHDA and SQIVND. The CDR3 runs 13 amino acids, cysteine and phenylalanine included. The retained sequence is limited to the CDR3, 39 bases, with the frame set at the first base. For this clone: Its antigen remains unidentified. Nothing much larger sits one base from this clone, and base qualities are not available.

In total, around 600 healthy bone marrow donors made up the cohort. At the time of sampling, all cohort members were nominally healthy, though unrecorded immune exposures were likely present. The donor was CMV seronegative and was included in the group of about 350 seronegative cohort members. A peripheral blood sample was provided by each donor, and peripheral blood mononuclear cells were used for TCR beta sequencing. The Qiagen DNeasy Blood Extraction Kit was used to extract genomic DNA from the blood cell samples. The chain uses TRBV19 and TRBJ1-1; there is no confident call for the D gene. Input material: PBMCs. The TCR sequence derives from a man aged 30-40 years in good health and CMV-seronegative. Here the CDR3 is given as CASSRGLSTEAFF. The nucleotide sequence is TGTGCCAGTAGTAGAGGTTTAAGCACTGAAGCTTTCTTT.